The 28 T cell receptor beta chains below come from one sample, sequenced in a study of blood T cell repertoires in COVID-19. Measured with immunoSEQ multiplex PCR; TCRdb has only the in-frame clones, and not every one. The data hold around 200,000 clones, with about 86% observed a single time. The sample was peripheral blood. The origin of the receptors is a man aged 50-60 years with active or convalescent COVID-19.

The V and J genes are TRBV7-9 and TRBJ2-3, with TRBD1 identical over 9 bases. CDR1 is SEHNR and CDR2 is FQNEAQ in the germline V gene (reference sequence). This CDR3 spans 17 amino acids. The ends lost 3 bases at V and 5 bases at J; junction bases unmatched: 12. CDR3 sequence reads: CASSLGRGTGSQDTQYF. CDR3 bases: TGTGCCAGCAGCTTGGGCCGGGGGACAGGGTCCCAAGATACGCAGTATTTT.

CDR3 in amino acids: CASSLSSGRLYTGELFF. In nucleotides, the CDR3 is TGTGCCAGCAGCTTGTCTAGCGGGAGACTTTACACCGGGGAGCTGTTTTTT. This chain connects TRBV11-2 to TRBJ2-2; 10 bases agree with TRBD2. In germline, CDR1 is SGHAT, CDR2 FQNNGV. Trimming removed 3 bases from V and 3 bases from J; junction bases left unmatched: 7. The CDR3 covers 17 residues.

The chain has TRBV5-1 and TRBJ2-7; 9 bases line up with TRBD1. Germline trimming cut 3 bases from V and 6 bases from J; bases unmatched to any gene: 7. Per the germline V gene, CDR1 is SGHRS and CDR2 is YFSETQ. The CDR3 covers 14 residues. The CDR3 nucleotides read TGCGCCAGCAGCTACGGGGACAGGGTAGGCGAGCAGTACTTC. It encodes CASSYGDRVGEQYF.

V and J are TRBV20-1 and TRBJ1-1; maybe TRBD1 (5 bases). This CDR3 has 13 residues. Germline CDR1 DFQATT, CDR2 SNEGSKA (reference sequence). With 3 bases removed from V and 11 bases from J, the gap between germline ends came to 19 bases. CDR3 nucleotide sequence: TGCAGTGCTAGTATCGACAGCATAATGGGCGCTTTCTTT. Translated, it gives CSASIDSIMGAFF.

V is TRBV6-5 and J is TRBJ2-1; D remains ambiguous. The germline V gene has CDR1 MNHEY and CDR2 SVGAGI. The ends were cut back, 3 bases at V and 3 bases at J, with 12 bases in the middle. This CDR3 is built from 15 residues. The CDR3 DNA reads as TGTGCCAGCAGTTATGATCCTCAACACTACAATGAGCAGTTCTTC. Translated, it gives CASSYDPQHYNEQFF.

The V and J genes are TRBV6-5 and TRBJ1-6; D gene uncertain. V lost 4 bases to trimming and J lost 0 bases, with 10 bases between them. This CDR3 region has 16 residues. Germline V lookup: CDR1 MNHEY, CDR2 SVGAGI. The CDR3 DNA reads as TGTGCCAGCAGTTCCCTACAGAGCTCCTATAATTCACCCCTCCACTTT. This gives the protein CASSSLQSSYNSPLHF.

This chain joins TRBV10-2 and TRBJ2-7, with D possibly TRBD2 on 7 matching bases. The CDR3 has 12 residues. From germline, CDR1 is WSHSY and CDR2 SAAADI. Between the trimmed V and J ends, which lost 5 bases and 9 bases, there was a span of 14 bases. The CDR3 nucleotides read TGCGCCAGCAGTCATGGGGGGGGGCCGCAGTACTTC. This translates into CASSHGGGPQYF.

V gene TRBV5-1 combines with J gene TRBJ2-5; 7 nucleotides match TRBD2. The CDR3 sequence is 16 residues long. Germline V gene data show CDR1 as SGHRS and CDR2 as YFSETQ. Unmatched junction bases numbered 9, after V lost 4 bases and J lost 0 bases. The CDR3 bases are TGCGCCAGCAGCCCACGGGAGGCGGGTAACCAAGAGACCCAGTACTTC. Protein: CASSPREAGNQETQYF.

The V and J genes are TRBV6-4 and TRBJ2-3; 9 bases line up with TRBD2. The ends lost 5 bases at V and 1 base at J; junction bases unmatched: 7. Germline loops: CDR1 MRHNA, CDR2 SNTAGT. CDR3 length equals 16 residues. In DNA, the CDR3 is TGTGCCAGCAGTCCTTCTGCGGGAGGGCGCACAGATACGCAGTATTTT. Protein: CASSPSAGGRTDTQYF.

Regarding this clone: This CDR3 is also generated by other DNA sequences in the sample. V and J are TRBV5-1 and TRBJ1-2; TRBD1 might be the D (6 bases). With 0 bases removed from V and 8 bases from J, the gap between germline ends came to 11 bases. Germline values: CDR1 SGHRS, CDR2 YFSETQ. This CDR3 is built from 13 residues. The CDR3 region has the DNA TGCGCCAGCAGCTTGGGAGGCAGGGGCGGCTACACCTTC. Protein sequence: CASSLGGRGGYTF.

The V gene is TRBV10-2, the J gene TRBJ1-2; D remains ambiguous. The length of the CDR3 is 11 residues. V gave up 6 bases and J gave up 6 bases, with 8 bases separating them. Germline CDR1 is WSHSY and CDR2 is SAAADI. For the CDR3, the DNA is TGCGCCAGCAGCCCAGGAAATGGCTACACCTTC. Translating gives CASSPGNGYTF.

For this clone: Other DNA sequences in the same sample also yield this CDR3. The rearrangement links TRBV18 to TRBJ2-7; TRBD1 aligns across 10 bases. Germline assignment: CDR1 KGHSH and CDR2 LQKENI. J was trimmed by 5 bases and V by 3 bases; bases with no gene match: 1. This CDR3 contains 13 residues. CDR3 nucleotide sequence: TGTGCCAGCTCACCCGGGACAGGGGACGAGCAGTACTTC. This gives the protein CASSPGTGDEQYF.

The chain employs TRBV3-1 (or the pseudogene TRBV3-2) and TRBJ1-2, with a weak D call TRBD1 (5 bases). The V end lost 4 bases, the J end lost 8 bases, and 17 bases lay between the germline ends. CDR3 size: 14 residues. Germline CDR1 reads LGHDT; CDR2 reads YNNKEL (reference sequence). CDR3 DNA: TGTGCCAGCAGCCTTGCGGCCGGAAGGGGAGGCTACACCTTC. Protein: CASSLAAGRGGYTF.

As for this clone: The DNA is omitted, as the CDR3 cannot be located on it reliably, and the CDR3 follows TCRdb's listing. J is TRBJ2-3 and V is TRBV12-2; whether TRBD2, the table's D call, matches the DNA was not checked. TRBV12-2 is a recognized pseudogene. The CDR3 extends over 16 residues, inclusive of both ends. Here the CDR3 reads CASRLWAGGSTDTQYF.

The V call is TRBV19, the J call TRBJ1-6, with D perhaps matching TRBD1 (6 bases). CDR1 is LNHDA, CDR2 SQIVND, per germline (reference sequence). CDR3 size: 14 residues. V dropped 5 bases and J dropped 10 bases, with 15 bases sitting between them. The DNA of the CDR3 is TGTGCCAGTAGTGCCTCCGGGGGGCTATCACCCCTCCACTTT. This gives the protein CASSASGGLSPLHF. Variable domain in full (rest from reference TRBV19 and TRBJ1-6): DGGITQSPKYLFRKEGQNVTLSCEQNLNHDAMYWYRQDPGQGLRLIYYSQIVNDFQKGDIAEGYSVSREKKESFPLTVTSAQKNPTAFYLCASSASGGLSPLHFGNGTRLTVT.

This rearrangement joins TRBV19 to TRBJ1-5; TRBD1 is a possible D gene (5 bases). The ends were cut back, 4 bases at V and 0 bases at J, with 22 bases in the middle. The germline gives CDR1 LNHDA, CDR2 SQIVND (reference sequence). The CDR3 consists of 19 residues. The CDR3 reads CASSTTLRAGRYSNQPQHF. The CDR3 DNA reads TGTGCCAGTAGTACGACGCTTCGGGCAGGGCGATATAGCAATCAGCCCCAGCATTTT.

The chain recombines TRBV6-6 with TRBJ2-4, with D possibly being TRBD1 (6 bases). Germline CDR1 MNHNY, CDR2 SVGAGI (reference sequence). V was trimmed by 6 bases and J by 8 bases, leaving 20 bases between them. The CDR3 contains 15 residues. Written as DNA, the CDR3 is TGTGCCAGCAGCCCCCTTCTAGGGGGTTGGTACATTCAGTACTTC. This codes for CASSPLLGGWYIQYF.

The genes are TRBV6-5 and TRBJ1-1; 9 nucleotides match TRBD1. This CDR3 has 14 residues. Germline CDR1 is MNHEY and CDR2 is SVGAGI. After removal of 6 bases from V and 5 bases from J, the junction contained 7 bases not matched to a gene. The CDR3 bases are TGTGCCAGCAGGCCCGACAGGGGGGTTACTGAAGCTTTCTTT. It codes for CASRPDRGVTEAFF.

The chain is built from TRBV12-3 or TRBV12-4 and TRBJ1-1; the D is unclear. Trimming stripped 3 bases from V and 2 bases from J, with 7 bases between. CDR3 length: 13 amino acids. In DNA, the CDR3 is TGTGCCAGCAGTTTCTTATATAACACTGAAGCTTTCTTT. Translation: CASSFLYNTEAFF.

The chain recombines TRBV19 with TRBJ2-6, with 7 bases identical to TRBD1. The V segment lost 5 bases and the J segment 0 bases; nucleotides outside the gene matches: 10. The CDR3 extends over 18 amino acids. Looked up from germline, CDR1 is LNHDA and CDR2 is SQIVND (reference sequence). This CDR3 is CASSSPGQIISGANVLTF. Here the CDR3 DNA reads TGTGCCAGTAGTTCACCGGGACAGATTATCTCTGGGGCCAACGTCCTGACTTTC.

The chain employs TRBV3-1 (or the pseudogene TRBV3-2) and TRBJ2-1; 8 positions match TRBD1. V was pared by 3 bases and J by 4 bases, with 5 bases of the junction left unmatched. The CDR3 runs to 15 residues. CDR1 and CDR2 from the germline V gene are LGHDT and YNNKEL (reference sequence). The CDR3 protein is CASSQRTGTYNEQFF. The CDR3 DNA is TGTGCCAGCAGCCAGAGGACAGGGACTTACAATGAGCAGTTCTTC.

The chain couples TRBV6-6 to TRBJ1-2; 9 bases agree with TRBD1. Trimming cost V 7 bases and J 2 bases; bases outside gene matches: 11. This CDR3 has 16 amino acids. Germline V gene lookup returns CDR1 MNHNY and CDR2 SVGAGI (reference sequence). CDR3 in amino acids: CASTVYRGHGNYGYTF. In DNA, the CDR3 is TGTGCCAGCACCGTTTACAGGGGGCATGGAAACTATGGCTACACCTTC.

The rearrangement joins TRBV6-5 to TRBJ2-3; the D gene is possibly TRBD1 (5 bases). With 6 bases removed from V and 2 bases from J, the gap between germline ends came to 9 bases. The CDR3 consists of 13 residues. Germline V gene sequence: CDR1 MNHEY, CDR2 SVGAGI. This CDR3 is CASRGRSTDTQYF. CDR3 in DNA: TGTGCCAGCAGGGGGCGGTCCACAGATACGCAGTATTTT.

The V and J genes are TRBV4-3 and TRBJ2-1, with TRBD2 matching over 7 bases. Germline V gene sequence: CDR1 LGHNA, CDR2 YSLEER. J was trimmed by 8 bases and V by 0 bases; bases with no gene match: 7. CDR3 length: 15 residues. Here the CDR3 reads CASSQEETSSHEQFF. The CDR3, as DNA: TGCGCCAGCAGCCAAGAAGAGACTAGCTCACATGAGCAGTTCTTC.

The chain uses TRBV7-3 and TRBJ2-2; TRBD1 agrees at 7 bases. This CDR3 has 13 amino acids. Germline V gives CDR1 SGHTA, CDR2 FQGTGA. The trim removed 4 bases at V and 5 bases at J, leaving 1 base unmatched. The CDR3 sequence is CASSSQGTGELFF. CDR3 bases: TGTGCCAGCAGCTCACAGGGGACCGGGGAGCTGTTTTTT.

This clone was observed a single time. The chain employs TRBV30 and TRBJ2-7; 7 positions match TRBD1. Germline V CDR1 and CDR2: GTSNPN, SVGIG (reference sequence). The V and J ends lost 2 bases and 4 bases, in that order; junction bases with no gene match: 5. This CDR3 has 13 amino acids. The CDR3 DNA is TGTGCCTGGAGTAGCAGGGGGAGATACGAGCAGTACTTC. As protein: CAWSSRGRYEQYF.

This clone has just a few counts. This sequence joins TRBV13 and TRBJ2-7; a possible D gene is TRBD1 (5 bases). Germline CDR1 is PRHDT and CDR2 is FYEKMQ (reference sequence). Trimming cost V 4 bases and J 7 bases, with 20 bases left between them. The CDR3 has 15 amino acids. CDR3 residues: CASSSMDTGGREQYF. In DNA, the CDR3 is TGTGCCAGCAGCTCAATGGACACCGGTGGAAGAGAGCAGTACTTC.

This chain connects TRBV5-1 to TRBJ2-3; 12 bases are a match to TRBD2. CDR3 size: 16 residues. The V and J ends lost 0 bases and 6 bases, in that order; junction bases with no gene match: 5. Germline V CDR1 and CDR2: SGHRS, YFSETQ. The CDR3 reads CASSLVTSGSRDTQYF. The CDR3 DNA reads TGCGCCAGCAGCTTGGTGACTAGCGGGAGCCGTGATACGCAGTATTTT.